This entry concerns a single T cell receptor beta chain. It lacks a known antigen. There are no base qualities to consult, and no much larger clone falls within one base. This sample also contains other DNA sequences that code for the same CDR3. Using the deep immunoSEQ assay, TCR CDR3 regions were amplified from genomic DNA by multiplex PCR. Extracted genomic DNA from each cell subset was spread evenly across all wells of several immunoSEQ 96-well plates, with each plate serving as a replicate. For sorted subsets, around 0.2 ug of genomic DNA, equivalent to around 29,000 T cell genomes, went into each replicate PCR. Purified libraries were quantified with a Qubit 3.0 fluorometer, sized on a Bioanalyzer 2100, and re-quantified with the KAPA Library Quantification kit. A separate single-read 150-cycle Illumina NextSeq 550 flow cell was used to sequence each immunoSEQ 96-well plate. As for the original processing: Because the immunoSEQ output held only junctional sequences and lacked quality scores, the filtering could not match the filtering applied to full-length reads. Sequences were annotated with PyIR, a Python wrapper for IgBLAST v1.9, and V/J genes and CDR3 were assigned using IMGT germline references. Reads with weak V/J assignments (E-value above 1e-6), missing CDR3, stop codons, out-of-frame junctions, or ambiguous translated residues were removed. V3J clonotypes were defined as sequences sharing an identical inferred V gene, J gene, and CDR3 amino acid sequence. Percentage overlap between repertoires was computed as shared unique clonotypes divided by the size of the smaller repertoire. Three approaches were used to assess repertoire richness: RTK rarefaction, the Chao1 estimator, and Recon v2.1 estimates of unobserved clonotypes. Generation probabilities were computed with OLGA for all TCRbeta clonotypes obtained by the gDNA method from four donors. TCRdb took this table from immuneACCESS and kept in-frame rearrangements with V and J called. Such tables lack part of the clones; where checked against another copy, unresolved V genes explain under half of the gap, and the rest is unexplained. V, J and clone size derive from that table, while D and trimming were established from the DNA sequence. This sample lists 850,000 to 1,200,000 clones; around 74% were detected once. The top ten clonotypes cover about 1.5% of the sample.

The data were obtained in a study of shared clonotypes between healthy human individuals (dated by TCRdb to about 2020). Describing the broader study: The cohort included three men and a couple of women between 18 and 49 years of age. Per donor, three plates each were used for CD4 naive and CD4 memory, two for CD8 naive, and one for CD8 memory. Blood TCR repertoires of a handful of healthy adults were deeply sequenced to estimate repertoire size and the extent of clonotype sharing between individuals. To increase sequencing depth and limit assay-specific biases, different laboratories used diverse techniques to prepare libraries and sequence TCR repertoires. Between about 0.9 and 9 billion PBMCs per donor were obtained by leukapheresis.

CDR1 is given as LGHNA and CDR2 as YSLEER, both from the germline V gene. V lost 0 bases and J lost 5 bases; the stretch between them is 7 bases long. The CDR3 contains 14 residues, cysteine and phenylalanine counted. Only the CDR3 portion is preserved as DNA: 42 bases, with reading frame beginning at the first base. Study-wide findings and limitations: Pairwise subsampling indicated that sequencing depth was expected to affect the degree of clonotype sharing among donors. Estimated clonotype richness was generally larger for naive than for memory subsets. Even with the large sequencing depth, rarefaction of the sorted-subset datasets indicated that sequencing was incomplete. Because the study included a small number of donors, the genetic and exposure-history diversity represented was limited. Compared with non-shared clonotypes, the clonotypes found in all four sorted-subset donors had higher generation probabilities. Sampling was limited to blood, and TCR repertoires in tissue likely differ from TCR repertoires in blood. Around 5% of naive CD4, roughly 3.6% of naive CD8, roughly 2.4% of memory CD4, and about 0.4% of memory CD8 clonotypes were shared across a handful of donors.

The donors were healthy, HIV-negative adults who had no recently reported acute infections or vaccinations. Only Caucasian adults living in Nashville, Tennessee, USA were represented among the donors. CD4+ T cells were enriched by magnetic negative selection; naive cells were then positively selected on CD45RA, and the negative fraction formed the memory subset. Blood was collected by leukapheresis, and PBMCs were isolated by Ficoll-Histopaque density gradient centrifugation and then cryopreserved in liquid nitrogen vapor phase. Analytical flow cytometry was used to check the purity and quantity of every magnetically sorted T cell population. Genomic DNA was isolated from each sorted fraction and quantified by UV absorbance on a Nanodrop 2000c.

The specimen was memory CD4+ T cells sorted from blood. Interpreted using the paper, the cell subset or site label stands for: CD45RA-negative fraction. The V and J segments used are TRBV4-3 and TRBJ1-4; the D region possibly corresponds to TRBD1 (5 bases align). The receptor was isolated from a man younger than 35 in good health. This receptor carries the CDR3 CASSQETENEKLFF. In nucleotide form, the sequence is TGCGCCAGCAGCCAAGAGACAGAGAATGAAAAACTGTTTTTT.